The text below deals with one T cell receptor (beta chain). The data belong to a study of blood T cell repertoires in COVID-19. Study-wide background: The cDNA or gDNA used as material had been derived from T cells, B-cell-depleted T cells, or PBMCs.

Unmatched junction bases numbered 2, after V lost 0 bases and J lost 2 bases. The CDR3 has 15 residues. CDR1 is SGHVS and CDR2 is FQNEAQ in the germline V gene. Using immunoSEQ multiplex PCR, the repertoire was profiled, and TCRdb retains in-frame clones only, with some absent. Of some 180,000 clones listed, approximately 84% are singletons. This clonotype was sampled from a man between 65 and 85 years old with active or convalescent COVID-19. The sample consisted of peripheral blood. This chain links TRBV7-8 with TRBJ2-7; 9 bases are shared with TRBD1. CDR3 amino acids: CASSLAGTGPYEQYF. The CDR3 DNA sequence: TGTGCCAGCAGCTTAGCAGGGACAGGGCCCTACGAGCAGTACTTC.